This T cell receptor beta chain was sequenced during a study of shared clonotypes between healthy human individuals. Study context: The donor group consisted of two women and a few men, aged 18 to 49. The study's findings and limits: Rarefaction exposed incomplete sorted-subset sequencing despite large depth.

This clone showed up many times. Its antigen is unknown. The CDR3 contains 15 residues. Measured with immunoSEQ multiplex PCR; TCRdb has only the in-frame clones, and not every one. There are about 670,000 clones in the sample; more than 70% occur only once, and around 1.8% lies in the top ten. The chain uses TRBV21-1 and TRBJ2-7; whether TRBD1, the table's D call, matches the DNA was not checked. TRBV21-1 is a known pseudogene. This receptor was obtained from a woman aged 25 to 45 in good health. The sequencing sample was made of memory CD4+ T cells sorted from blood. As to subset: CD45RA-negative fraction. The chain's CDR3 is CASKPYRGVRREQYF. DNA for the CDR3: TGTGCCAGCAAACCCTACAGGGGCGTGCGTCGAGAGCAGTACTTC.